The 30 T cell receptor beta chains given below trace back to one sample, sequenced in a study of blood T cell repertoires in COVID-19. Measured with immunoSEQ multiplex PCR; TCRdb has only the in-frame clones, and not every one. The sample includes more than 85,000 clones, over 70% of them seen just once. The sequenced sample was peripheral blood. These receptor sequences come from a human donor in a cohort sampled during active or convalescent COVID-19.

This chain connects TRBV19 to TRBJ2-7, with 9 positions matching TRBD1. The trim removed 5 bases at V and 4 bases at J, leaving 3 bases unmatched. The CDR3 runs to 13 residues. Germline V lookup: CDR1 LNHDA, CDR2 SQIVND (reference sequence). The CDR3 reads CASSFGTGYEQYF. As DNA, the CDR3 is TGTGCCAGTAGTTTCGGGACAGGGTACGAGCAGTACTTC.

The chain carries TRBV3-1 (or the pseudogene TRBV3-2) and TRBJ1-2; tentative D call: TRBD1 (6 bases). Trimming took off 3 bases at V and 4 bases at J, with 12 bases between the two ends. Looked up from germline, CDR1 is LGHDT and CDR2 is YNNKEL (reference sequence). The CDR3 sequence is 14 residues long. The chain's CDR3 is CASSQRGSSYGYTF. The CDR3 DNA reads as TGTGCCAGCAGCCAGAGGGGGAGCAGCTATGGCTACACCTTC.

This rearrangement joins TRBV27 to TRBJ2-2; 7 nucleotides match TRBD1. Per germline, CDR1 MNHEY and CDR2 SMNVEV (reference sequence). Germline trimming cut 4 bases from V and 6 bases from J; bases unmatched to any gene: 11. CDR3 size: 16 residues. DNA for the CDR3: TGTGCCAGCAGTTCCCCGGGACAGAAGCTCTCCGGGGAGCTGTTTTTT. It specifies CASSSPGQKLSGELFF.

This rearrangement joins TRBV18 to TRBJ2-1; TRBD2 aligns across 8 bases. Germline lookup yields CDR1 KGHSH and CDR2 LQKENI. With 0 bases clipped from V and 9 bases from J, the junction kept 16 bases outside the gene matches. The CDR3 extends over 18 amino acids. The CDR3, as DNA: TGTGCCAGCTCACCACCGAGGATCGCCGGGGGGGGATTCGGTGAGCAGTTCTTC. It encodes CASSPPRIAGGGFGEQFF.

In DNA form, the CDR3 reads TGCAGCGTTCACTGGGGGACAACAGAGACCCAGTACTTC. Its protein is CSVHWGTTETQYF. The gene calls are TRBV29-1 and TRBJ2-5, with D perhaps TRBD1 (6 bases). V was pared by 5 bases and J by 4 bases, with 14 bases between. Germline CDR1 is SQVTM and CDR2 is ANQGSEA. The length of the CDR3 is 13 residues.

CDR3 residues: CASSPGSGVAKNIQYF. CDR3 bases: TGTGCCAGCAGCCCAGGGAGCGGGGTAGCCAAAAACATTCAGTACTTC. This chain joins TRBV5-4 and TRBJ2-4; TRBD2 aligns across 7 bases. The trim removed 4 bases at V and 0 bases at J, leaving 7 bases unmatched. CDR1 is SGHNT, CDR2 YYREEE, per germline (reference sequence). This CDR3 is built from 16 residues.

The table lists this clone with a few counts. Germline and junction disagree at one end, which may indicate a read error. The chain carries TRBV7-7 and TRBJ2-5; D is perhaps TRBD2 (5 bases). There are 15 residues in the CDR3. Germline CDR1 and CDR2: SSHAT and FNYEAQ (reference sequence). The CDR3 is CASSLYTGIGETQYF. Written as DNA, the CDR3 is TGTGCTAGCAGCTTATATACCGGGATAGGAGAGACCCAGTACTTC.

The chain is built from TRBV19 and TRBJ2-6; D unresolved. Trimming pared 6 bases from V and 0 bases from J, leaving 15 bases between. This CDR3 is 17 amino acids long. Per germline, CDR1 LNHDA and CDR2 SQIVND (reference sequence). The CDR3 DNA reads as TGTGCCAGTAGCTCTGGGCGACACAGCTCTGGGGCCAACGTCCTGACTTTC. Protein sequence: CASSSGRHSSGANVLTF.

Concerning this clone: This same CDR3 is encoded by further DNA sequences in the sample. The chain combines TRBV3-1 (or the pseudogene TRBV3-2) with TRBJ1-4, with D uncertain. Germline values: CDR1 LGHDT, CDR2 YNNKEL (reference sequence). The V and J ends lost 0 bases and 4 bases respectively, with 3 bases between them. The CDR3 contains 13 residues. The CDR3 DNA is TGTGCCAGCAGCCAAGACTTTAATGAAAAACTGTTTTTT. This sequence encodes CASSQDFNEKLFF.

The chain has TRBV6-2 or TRBV6-3 and TRBJ2-1; 9 nucleotides agree with TRBD2. This CDR3 is 16 amino acids long. The ends lost 0 bases at V and 6 bases at J; junction bases unmatched: 6. Germline V gene lookup returns CDR1 MNHEY and CDR2 SVGEGT. CDR3 loop: CASSYSRGGATNEQFF. DNA for the CDR3: TGTGCCAGCAGTTACTCCCGCGGGGGGGCAACCAATGAGCAGTTCTTC.

V and J are TRBV5-1 and TRBJ2-6; unclear D gene. Between the trimmed V and J ends, which lost 0 bases and 0 bases, there was a span of 7 bases. Germline-derived CDR1 and CDR2 are SGHRS and YFSETQ. This CDR3 has 16 residues. DNA of the CDR3: TGCGCCAGCAGCTTGGCCTTCTCCTCTGGGGCCAACGTCCTGACTTTC. Translated: CASSLAFSSGANVLTF.

Remarks on this clone: A much larger clone is a single base away; this may be a read error. The chain uses TRBV7-3 and TRBJ1-1; D is possibly TRBD1 (5 bases). Trimming left V 2 bases short and J 1 base short, with 5 bases between. The length of the CDR3 is 13 residues. Germline-derived CDR1 and CDR2 are SGHTA and FQGTGA. CDR3 sequence reads: CASSLGQNTEAFF. The CDR3 DNA reads TGTGCCAGCAGCTTAGGACAGAACACTGAAGCTTTCTTT.

This chain links TRBV9 with TRBJ2-2, with TRBD2 matching over 15 bases. This CDR3 spans 17 amino acids. Germline V gene lookup returns CDR1 SGDLS and CDR2 YYNGEE. V gave up 3 bases and J gave up 5 bases; unmatched junction bases: 5. CDR3: CASSAGLAGGQTGELFF. The CDR3 nucleotides read TGTGCCAGCAGCGCGGGACTAGCGGGAGGCCAAACCGGGGAGCTGTTTTTT.

This rearrangement joins TRBV28 to TRBJ1-1; the D is unclear. The germline CDR1 and CDR2 sequences are MDHEN and SYDVKM. The CDR3 is 16 amino acids. Deletions cut 3 bases from V and 3 bases from J, with 17 bases between. CDR3 sequence (DNA): TGTGCCAGCAGTTTTAACTGGTTGTTTATCGACACTGAAGCTTTCTTT. As protein: CASSFNWLFIDTEAFF. Variable domain in full (rest from reference TRBV28 and TRBJ1-1): DVKVTQSSRYLVKRTGEKVFLECVQDMDHENMFWYRQDPGLGLRLIYFSYDVKMKEKGDIPEGYSVSREKKERFSLILESASTNQTSMYLCASSFNWLFIDTEAFFGQGTRLTVV.

CDR3 sequence: CASRSRQGAGEAFF. The CDR3 DNA is TGTGCCAGCAGGTCGCGACAGGGGGCAGGGGAAGCTTTCTTT. The chain uses TRBV7-9 and TRBJ1-1; 10 nucleotides align to TRBD1. This CDR3 comprises 14 residues. V was clipped by 6 bases and J by 8 bases; unmatched bases: 9. Germline CDR1 and CDR2: SEHNR and FQNEAQ (reference sequence).

The chain employs TRBV18 and TRBJ1-5; D gene ambiguous. Trimming cost V 3 bases and J 9 bases, with 12 bases left between them. CDR3 length: 13 amino acids. Germline V lookup: CDR1 KGHSH, CDR2 LQKENI. In nucleotides, the CDR3 is TGTGCCAGCTCACCCCCCGAGAGGCGGCCCCAGCATTTT. It specifies CASSPPERRPQHF. Variable domain in full (rest from reference TRBV18 and TRBJ1-5): NAGVMQNPRHLVRRRGQEARLRCSPMKGHSHVYWYRQLPEEGLKFMVYLQKENIIDESGMPKERFSAEFPKEGPSILRIQQVVRGDSAAYFCASSPPERRPQHFGDGTRLSIL.

The chain is built from TRBV19 and TRBJ1-5; 10 bases fit TRBD1. Germline CDR1 reads LNHDA; CDR2 reads SQIVND (reference sequence). V trimming: 4 bases; J trimming: 4 bases; junction bases outside the gene matches: 4. The CDR3 extends over 15 amino acids. CDR3 nucleotide sequence: TGTGCCAGTAGTACGACAGGGGGCAGAAATCAGCCCCAGCATTTT. Protein product: CASSTTGGRNQPQHF.

In the case of this clone: The CDR3 ends on some other residue instead of the conserved phenylalanine or tryptophan, so this is likely a read error. The DNA is left out, because the CDR3 cannot be placed on it with certainty; the CDR3 is given as TCRdb lists it. The genes are TRBV7-9 and TRBJ1-2; TRBD1 is the table's D call, not checked against the DNA. The CDR3 is made up of 16 amino acids, end residues included. Germline values: CDR1 SEHNR, CDR2 FQNEAQ (reference sequence). Here the CDR3 reads CASAHDLVLRDSLFSI.

CDR3 amino acids: CASRLNEATGGSGYGYTF. DNA of the CDR3: TGTGCCAGCAGGCTAAATGAGGCGACCGGGGGGTCGGGCTATGGCTACACCTTC. V and J are TRBV5-4 and TRBJ1-2, with D perhaps TRBD1 (5 bases). CDR1 is SGHNT, CDR2 YYREEE, per germline (reference sequence). There are 18 residues in the CDR3. The V gene lost 5 bases and the J gene lost 4 bases, with 27 bases spanning the gap.

The chain links TRBV30 to TRBJ1-6; tentative D call: TRBD1 (6 bases). V lost 3 bases, J lost 1 base, and 16 bases lay in between. CDR3 length: 17 residues. Germline V gene sequence: CDR1 GTSNPN, CDR2 SVGIG (reference sequence). CDR3: CAWSAPGHLSYNSPLHF. The CDR3 bases are TGTGCCTGGAGCGCCCCGGGACACCTGTCCTATAATTCACCCCTCCACTTT.

V usage is TRBV4-3 and J usage is TRBJ2-3, with TRBD2 matching over 9 bases. The CDR3 consists of 17 residues. The germline CDR1 and CDR2 sequences are LGHNA and YSLEER. J was trimmed by 1 base and V by 2 bases; bases with no gene match: 7. Here the CDR3 DNA reads TGCGCCAGCAGCCAAAACCGGGCTAGCGGGGGCACAGATACGCAGTATTTT. This sequence encodes CASSQNRASGGTDTQYF.

The rearrangement uses TRBV6-5 and TRBJ2-5, with TRBD1 as a possible D gene (5 bases). Germline CDR1 is MNHEY and CDR2 is SVGAGI. V was shortened by 6 bases and J by 5 bases, with 13 bases between the two germline ends. CDR3 length equals 13 residues. The DNA for the CDR3 is TGTGCCAGCAGCACGGACATGGGGGAGACCCAGTACTTC. Translated: CASSTDMGETQYF.

This clone was counted once. The CDR3 DNA sequence: TGTGCCACCGGGACAGCCAGGAGGCAAGAGACCCAGTACTTC. It yields the protein CATGTARRQETQYF. The chain carries TRBV10-3 and TRBJ2-5; 7 bases match TRBD1. From germline, CDR1 is ENHRY and CDR2 SYGVKD. J gave up 2 bases and V 10 bases, and 10 bases lay outside the gene matches. CDR3 length equals 14 residues.

CDR3 sequence: CASSFGAVDNEQFF. CDR3 coding DNA: TGTGCCAGCAGCTTCGGAGCGGTGGACAATGAGCAGTTCTTC. The V call is TRBV11-3, the J call TRBJ2-1; the D gene is possibly TRBD2 (5 bases). CDR1 SGHNT and CDR2 YENEEA come from the germline V gene. CDR3 length equals 14 residues. V was cut by 3 bases and J by 5 bases, with 11 bases left in between.

This clone was seen once. The V and J genes are TRBV20-1 and TRBJ2-2; 12 bases align to TRBD2. V lost 3 bases, J lost 4 bases, and 6 bases stayed unmatched. CDR1 and CDR2 from the germline V gene are DFQATT and SNEGSKA (reference sequence). CDR3 size: 16 residues. CDR3 region: CSASTSGGSTTGELFF. CDR3 in DNA: TGCAGTGCTAGTACTAGCGGGGGGTCGACCACCGGGGAGCTGTTTTTT.

The gene calls are TRBV5-1 and TRBJ1-3, with a possible D match to TRBD1 (5 bases). Per the germline V gene, CDR1 is SGHRS and CDR2 is YFSETQ. V was pared by 3 bases and J by 3 bases, with 10 bases between. The CDR3 has 14 amino acids. The CDR3 loop is CASSSTASGNTIYF. The CDR3, as DNA: TGCGCCAGCAGCTCGACAGCCAGTGGAAACACCATATATTTT.

This rearrangement joins TRBV14 to TRBJ1-6, with 9 bases fitting TRBD1. J was trimmed by 19 bases and V by 4 bases; bases with no gene match: 8. The CDR3 loop spans 12 amino acids. Germline V gene lookup returns CDR1 SGHDN and CDR2 FVKESK. The CDR3 DNA sequence: TGTGCCAGCAGCCCTTGGGGGACAGGGCTTCACTTT. It is translated as CASSPWGTGLHF.

The genes are TRBV4-1 and TRBJ2-3; D unresolved. This CDR3 has 16 amino acids. V gave up 0 bases and J gave up 2 bases, with 12 bases separating them. Germline assignment: CDR1 MGHRA and CDR2 YSYEKL. CDR3 loop: CASSQDQRPNTDTQYF. In DNA, the CDR3 is TGCGCCAGCAGCCAAGATCAGCGACCAAACACAGATACGCAGTATTTT.

The V and J genes are TRBV18 and TRBJ2-7; 11 nucleotides match TRBD2. The V gene end was trimmed by 4 bases and the J gene end by 4 bases; junction bases not matched to a gene: 6. The CDR3 loop spans 15 amino acids. Germline-derived CDR1 and CDR2 are KGHSH and LQKENI. The CDR3 here is CASSQRLAGRYEQYF. In DNA form, the CDR3 reads TGTGCCAGCTCACAACGACTAGCGGGACGTTACGAGCAGTACTTC.

CDR3 protein: CASTGTSGRAPYYEQYF. The DNA of the CDR3 is TGTGCCAGCACCGGGACTAGCGGCCGCGCGCCTTACTACGAGCAGTACTTC. V is TRBV21-1 and J is TRBJ2-7; the D call in the table, TRBD2, was not verified against the DNA. TRBV21-1 is given as a pseudogene. CDR3 size: 17 residues.